The entry below describes one TCR beta chain. This clonotype appeared many times. The antigen it binds to is not known. Base qualities were left out, and no much larger clone turns up one base away. The CDR3 starts with the cysteine, ends with the phenylalanine, and has 17 residues. The sequence is cut down to CDR3 DNA, 51 bases in frame from base 1. CDR1 and CDR2 are read off the germline V gene as SGHTA and FQGTGA. Germline trimming amounts to 0 bases on V and 3 bases on J, with 6 as the count of junction bases outside the gene matches. This sample is part of a study of T cells in Graves' hyperthyroidism and ophthalmopathy (dated by TCRdb to the late 2010s). Regarding the complete study: Peripheral blood samples were taken at initial diagnosis, before any treatment was given. In more than 5 Graves' hyperthyroidism patients, the study also compared T-cell repertoires from thyroid tissue with T-cell repertoires from blood. TCR Vbeta CDR3 sequencing of 120 to 150 peripheral blood samples (43 ophthalmopathy, about 80 hyperthyroidism and roughly 17 progressor patients) is reported in the paper. A discovery cohort of about 95 patients, 43 with Graves' ophthalmopathy and 57 with stable Graves' hyperthyroidism, was used to find distinguishing TCR V-J signatures. The roughly 94 discovery patients were randomly divided into training and test sets at a 7:3 ratio. An independent validation cohort of under 20 hyperthyroidism patients and 15 or so patients who later progressed to ophthalmopathy tested prospective prediction of ophthalmopathy. After blood sampling, hyperthyroidism patients were treated with methimazole at a starting dose of 30 mg daily, and ophthalmopathy patients were treated with high-dose intravenous methylprednisolone. The study at large found these results: Most expanded thyroid clonotypes (frequency above 0.001) were also detected in blood, a finding suggesting that blood repertoires may reflect thyroid immune responses. During validation, the model predicted progression to ophthalmopathy a median of around six months ahead of onset, with 60% to 71% sensitivity and about 75% specificity. A model built on a 13 V-J signature distinguished ophthalmopathy from stable hyperthyroidism, reaching 87.88% sensitivity and around 81% specificity in cross-validation and 80%/75% in testing. No statistical method was used to fix the sample size in advance, and group allocation was not hidden from the investigators.

Amplification of TCR beta CDR3 regions was carried out from RNA transcripts. The TCR CDR3 was subjected to a first round of RT-PCR using the HTBI primer set and the Qiagen OneStep RT-PCR kit. The libraries were constructed in a second round of multiplex PCR and then size-selected and purified. Sequencing of the libraries was done on an Illumina HiSeq2000 using paired-end 100 bp reads. Per the source publication's procedure: SOAPnuke was used to process the raw data, throwing out any read that contained adapters or uncalled bases, had a mean Phred below 15, or lacked an exact constant-primer or identifier match. High-quality paired reads were merged using COPE v1.2.5, and each unique nucleotide sequence was defined as a clonotype. MiTCR v1.1 was used to align the clonotypes against IMGT TRBV, TRBD and TRBJ reference segments. The analysis was restricted to V-J combinations with a frequency above 0.0001, which together covered about 99% of the repertoires. The TCS score was defined as the ratio of F50 (clonal expansion) to E x V (chaos), calculated using BLOSUM62-based TCRdist between CDR3 peptides within each V-J. Welch's t-statistics and random forest reduced roughly 500 V-J features to 13, which were used in a naive Bayes classifier (R e1071). TCRdb itself trimmed the public reads at Q25 with fastp, ran MiXCR and retained productive beta chains. Identical CDR3 protein sequences are pooled into one entry, listed with their most common genes and DNA. TCRdb, rather than the study authors, made the V and J calls. The sample records about 410,000 distinct CDR3 sequences, over 12% of which are singletons. The ten largest clones add up to approximately 13% of the sample.

Ophthalmopathy patients had moderately to severely active disease, Clinical Activity Score of at least 3, NOSPECS grade of at least 4, and duration under 3 months. The study excluded patients with uncontrolled infections, other autoimmune diseases, pregnancy or lactation. Clinical symptoms, serum thyroxine and TRAb, thyroid ultrasound, and orbital computed tomography formed the basis for the diagnoses. PBMCs were separated from roughly 10 ml of fresh peripheral blood using Ficoll-Paque density gradient centrifugation. Total RNA was extracted with Trizol reagent, and quality was checked on an Agilent 2100 Bioanalyzer.

Sequencing input: blood. The TCR sequence derives from a man aged 18 to 29 with Graves' ophthalmopathy. The V and J genes are TRBV7-3 and TRBJ2-1; 9 bases in between match TRBD1. This receptor carries the CDR3 CASSLTKDRGNYNEQFF. The bases are TGTGCCAGCAGCTTAACGAAAGACAGGGGGAACTACAATGAGCAGTTCTTC. With all but the CDR3 taken from the reference TRBV7-3 and TRBJ2-1 genes, the full variable domain is: GAGVSQTPSNKVTEKGKYVELRCDPISGHTALYWYRQSLGQGPEFLIYFQGTGAADDSGLPNDRFFAVRPEGSVSTLKIQRTERGDSAVYLCASSLTKDRGNYNEQFFGPGTRLTVL.